This TCR beta chain was documented in a study of blood T cell repertoires in COVID-19. For the study at large: The United States, Italy and Spain supplied acute and convalescent COVID-19 samples. PBMCs, B-cell-depleted T cells, or T cells were the source of the cDNA or gDNA that made up the material.

In the study's own analysis: The assay estimated nucleated cells by amplifying reference gene primers. Using immunoSEQ multiplex PCR, the repertoire was profiled, and TCRdb retains in-frame clones only, with some absent. Clone size and the V and J calls come from that table; the DNA yielded D and trimming. This repertoire shows about 130,000 clones, roughly 74% found once; its top ten account for around 5.5%. The sequence was obtained from a man in his fifties or sixties with acute or convalescent COVID-19. The specimen sequenced was peripheral blood.

CDR3 sequence: CASTQTRQIQETQYF. CDR3 coding DNA: TGCGCCAGCACCCAAACGCGGCAGATCCAAGAGACCCAGTACTTC. This chain joins TRBV5-1 and TRBJ2-5; D ambiguous. The germline CDR1 and CDR2 sequences are SGHRS and YFSETQ. Trimming stripped 6 bases from V and 1 base from J, with 16 bases between. The CDR3 is 15 amino acids.